This T cell receptor beta chain was captured by sequencing in a study of T cells in Graves' hyperthyroidism and ophthalmopathy. Study-wide context: Peripheral blood was drawn at first diagnosis, prior to all treatment. Study observations and caveats: Most clonotypes that expanded in the thyroid above 0.001 also showed up in blood.

The CDR3 regions of TCR beta were amplified from RNA transcripts. Researchers ran a first-round RT-PCR on the TCR CDR3 using the HTBI primer set. TCRdb reprocessed the multiplex PCR reads via MiXCR and lists one record per CDR3 protein. The sample has 360,000 or so distinct CDR3 sequences; 13% to 15% are singletons. The CDR3 sequence is 13 residues long. The ends were cut back, 1 base at V and 3 bases at J, with 6 bases in the middle. Per germline, CDR1 SGHTA and CDR2 FQGTGA. A remark on this clonotype: Antigen specificity is unknown. This sequence may be a read error, since a much larger clone differs from it by one base. The conserved final phenylalanine or tryptophan is absent from the CDR3, which likely points to a read error.

From approximately 9.3 ml of fresh peripheral blood, PBMCs were isolated. The chain employs TRBV7-3 and TRBJ1-1, with a weak D call TRBD1 (5 bases). Material: blood. The receptor comes from a woman between 55 and 75 years old with Graves' ophthalmopathy. The DNA for the CDR3 is TGTGCCAGCAGCTTAATGGGGGACACTGAAGCTTTCTCT. Translation gives CASSLMGDTEAFS.